The 29 T cell receptor beta chains below all came from one sample that was sequenced in a study of blood T cell repertoires in COVID-19. Profiling relied on immunoSEQ multiplex PCR, and the TCRdb table lists in-frame clones only, not all of them. The sample records fewer than 80,000 clones, about 83% being singletons. The sequenced sample consisted of peripheral blood. Every receptor here comes from a young man with acute or convalescent COVID-19.

This rearrangement joins TRBV6-2 or TRBV6-3 to TRBJ2-7; 10 bases map to TRBD1. Germline V lookup: CDR1 MNHEY, CDR2 SVGEGT. Unmatched junction bases numbered 7, after V lost 5 bases and J lost 6 bases. The CDR3 covers 14 residues. CDR3 in DNA: TGTGCCAGCAGTCAGGGACAGGGGATTCTCGAGCAGTACTTC. Amino acid sequence: CASSQGQGILEQYF.

The chain recombines TRBV6-6 with TRBJ2-7; TRBD1 might be the D (5 bases). This CDR3 region has 14 residues. Per germline, CDR1 MNHNY and CDR2 SVGAGI (reference sequence). V was cut by 5 bases and J by 4 bases, with 15 bases left in between. CDR3 region: CASSRGIQGYEQYF. DNA of the CDR3: TGTGCCAGCAGTCGCGGAATTCAGGGATACGAGCAGTACTTC.

Written as DNA, the CDR3 is TGTGCCAGCAGTCAACAGGGAGACAATCAGCCCCAGCATTTT. This gives the protein CASSQQGDNQPQHF. The chain combines TRBV6-5 with TRBJ1-5; tentatively, D is TRBD1 (6 bases). Trimming cost V 5 bases and J 3 bases, with 11 bases left between them. Germline assignment: CDR1 MNHEY and CDR2 SVGAGI. This CDR3 is built from 14 residues.

The chain combines TRBV6-5 with TRBJ2-3; the match to TRBD2 covers 10 bases. Per the germline V gene, CDR1 is MNHEY and CDR2 is SVGAGI. This CDR3 spans 14 amino acids. V shed 9 bases and J 0 bases; nucleotides not matched to a gene: 3. The CDR3 DNA sequence: TGTGCCAGTGGACTAGCGGTGAGCACAGATACGCAGTATTTT. Protein product: CASGLAVSTDTQYF.

The chain employs TRBV28 and TRBJ2-2; perhaps TRBD2 as D (5 bases). The CDR3 runs 16 residues. CDR1 is MDHEN, CDR2 SYDVKM, per germline. V was shortened by 1 base and J by 0 bases, with 9 bases between the two germline ends. The CDR3 bases are TGTGCCAGCAGTTTATTGCTAGCTTCGAACACCGGGGAGCTGTTTTTT. This codes for CASSLLLASNTGELFF. Based on the CDR3 plus reference TRBV28 and TRBJ2-2, the full variable domain is DVKVTQSSRYLVKRTGEKVFLECVQDMDHENMFWYRQDPGLGLRLIYFSYDVKMKEKGDIPEGYSVSREKKERFSLILESASTNQTSMYLCASSLLLASNTGELFFGEGSRLTVL.

This clone was observed a single time. This sequence joins TRBV5-5 and TRBJ2-2; D unclear. CDR3 size: 13 residues. CDR1 and CDR2 from the germline V gene are SGHKS and YYEKEE (reference sequence). V lost 2 bases to trimming and J lost 7 bases, with 9 bases between them. CDR3 protein: CASSFNPDGELFF. CDR3 coding DNA: TGTGCCAGCAGCTTTAACCCAGACGGGGAGCTGTTTTTT. Together with reference TRBV5-5 and TRBJ2-2, the CDR3 gives the full variable domain: DAGVTQSPTHLIKTRGQQVTLRCSPISGHKSVSWYQQVLGQGPQFIFQYYEKEERGRGNFPDRFSARQFPNYSSELNVNALLLGDSALYLCASSFNPDGELFFGEGSRLTVL.

This chain connects TRBV5-1 to TRBJ2-1, with 13 positions matching TRBD2. The V and J ends lost 2 bases and 6 bases, in that order; junction bases with no gene match: 8. The CDR3 is 17 residues long. From germline, CDR1 is SGHRS and CDR2 YFSETQ. DNA for the CDR3: TGCGCCAGCAGCTTTGGAATCGGACTAGCGGGAGCCAATGAGCAGTTCTTC. Protein product: CASSFGIGLAGANEQFF.

This sequence joins TRBV29-1 and TRBJ1-1, with D possibly being TRBD1 (5 bases). The CDR3 is made up of 12 amino acids. V was trimmed by 7 bases and J by 7 bases, leaving 16 bases between them. Germline CDR1 and CDR2: SQVTM and ANQGSEA. CDR3 amino acids: CSAQTRDFEAFF. CDR3 nucleotide sequence: TGCAGCGCCCAGACCCGGGACTTTGAAGCTTTCTTT. Looking up the rest from reference TRBV29-1 and TRBJ1-1 gives the full variable domain: SAVISQKPSRDICQRGTSLTIQCQVDSQVTMMFWYRQQPGQSLTLIATANQGSEATYESGFVIDKFPISRPNLTFSTLTVSNMSPEDSSIYLCSAQTRDFEAFFGQGTRLTVV.

V gene TRBV29-1 combines with J gene TRBJ2-1, with 7 bases aligning to TRBD1. After removal of 5 bases from V and 4 bases from J, the junction contained 8 bases not matched to a gene. Germline V lookup: CDR1 SQVTM, CDR2 ANQGSEA. The CDR3 length is 14 residues. CDR3 sequence reads: CSVRRQGIYNEQFF. The CDR3 region has the DNA TGCAGCGTTAGGCGACAGGGTATTTACAATGAGCAGTTCTTC.

The chain carries TRBV30 and TRBJ1-1; D gene unclear. CDR3 length equals 14 residues. Germline V lookup: CDR1 GTSNPN, CDR2 SVGIG (reference sequence). V lost 2 bases to trimming and J lost 5 bases, with 15 bases between them. CDR3 nucleotides: TGTGCCTGGAGTTTGGGCCAAATCATGACTGAAGCTTTCTTT. The encoded protein is CAWSLGQIMTEAFF.

This clone was seen only a few times. The gene calls are TRBV28 and TRBJ1-1; weak D call: TRBD1 (5 bases). The CDR3 runs 11 residues. Trimming cost V 2 bases and J 11 bases, with 9 bases left between them. The germline gives CDR1 MDHEN, CDR2 SYDVKM. In DNA, the CDR3 is TGTGCCAGCAGTTTAGGGACTAGGGCTTTCTTT. Protein sequence: CASSLGTRAFF.

The chain is built from TRBV7-8 and TRBJ1-4; a possible D gene is TRBD1 (5 bases). With 5 bases removed from V and 5 bases from J, the gap between germline ends came to 9 bases. The CDR3 spans 13 residues. Per germline, CDR1 SGHVS and CDR2 FQNEAQ. The DNA of the CDR3 is TGTGCCAGCAGCCGGGGCTCGAATGAAAAACTGTTTTTT. It yields the protein CASSRGSNEKLFF. The complete variable domain, with remaining parts taken from reference TRBV7-8 and TRBJ1-4, reads GAGVSQSPRYKVAKRGQDVALRCDPISGHVSLFWYQQALGQGPEFLTYFQNEAQLDKSGLPSDRFFAERPEGSVSTLKIQRTQQEDSAVYLCASSRGSNEKLFFGSGTQLSVL.

The chain links TRBV6-5 to TRBJ1-6, with 9 bases fitting TRBD1. V shed 9 bases, J shed 10 bases, and the junction held 10 bases outside the gene matches. The germline V gene encodes CDR1 MNHEY and CDR2 SVGAGI. This CDR3 is built from 14 residues. The CDR3 DNA reads TGTGCCAGTAAACAGGGGGCTTCTGGATCACCCCTCCACTTT. This sequence encodes CASKQGASGSPLHF.

This clone was seen just once. The genes are TRBV25-1 and TRBJ2-1; the D gene is possibly TRBD2 (5 bases). Trimming cost V 2 bases and J 3 bases, with 8 bases left between them. From germline, CDR1 is MGHDK and CDR2 SYGVNS. The CDR3 runs to 14 residues. This CDR3 is CASSEGGSYNEQFF. The CDR3 bases are TGTGCCAGCAGTGAAGGTGGGAGCTACAATGAGCAGTTCTTC.

This clone occurred a few times. The CDR3 DNA reads TGTGCCAGCAGCCAAGGTCTAAACACCGGGGAGCTGTTTTTT. Protein: CASSQGLNTGELFF. The V and J genes are TRBV3-1 (or the pseudogene TRBV3-2) and TRBJ2-2; D is ambiguous. Trimming stripped 1 base from V and 2 bases from J, with 5 bases between. Germline CDR1 is LGHDT and CDR2 is YNNKEL (reference sequence). The CDR3 consists of 14 residues.

The V and J genes are TRBV30 and TRBJ2-3; 11 bases are shared with TRBD2. Germline loops: CDR1 GTSNPN, CDR2 SVGIG (reference sequence). This CDR3 has 16 residues. V was clipped by 4 bases and J by 2 bases; unmatched bases: 8. CDR3 protein: CAWNLLAGGNTDTQYF. CDR3 sequence (DNA): TGTGCCTGGAACCTCTTAGCGGGAGGGAACACAGATACGCAGTATTTT.

The chain employs TRBV11-2 and TRBJ2-3; weak D call: TRBD2 (6 bases). The germline CDR1 and CDR2 sequences are SGHAT and FQNNGV. The CDR3 extends over 16 amino acids. The ends were cut back, 5 bases at V and 7 bases at J, with 22 bases in the middle. CDR3 nucleotides: TGTGCCAGCAGCAGCCCCTTGGCGGGATATGGTAATACGCAGTATTTT. Its translation: CASSSPLAGYGNTQYF.

DNA of the CDR3: TGTGCCAGTACGGACAGGGGAGGAACTGAAGCTTTCTTT. Its protein is CASTDRGGTEAFF. The chain employs TRBV19 and TRBJ1-1; the match to TRBD1 covers 9 bases. This CDR3 contains 13 residues. J lost 5 bases, V lost 7 bases, and 5 bases had no gene match. Germline V gene sequence: CDR1 LNHDA, CDR2 SQIVND (reference sequence).

The chain has TRBV30 and TRBJ2-5; D remains unclear. CDR1 is GTSNPN, CDR2 SVGIG, per germline (reference sequence). There are 13 residues in the CDR3. Trimming cost V 3 bases and J 4 bases, with 12 bases left between them. The CDR3 coding sequence is TGTGCCTGGAGCGTTACGACTGGAGAGACCCAGTACTTC. Its translation: CAWSVTTGETQYF.

This clone appeared a single time. The rearrangement joins TRBV15 to TRBJ2-1; D may be TRBD2 (5 bases). The CDR3 length is 15 residues. Trimming removed 0 bases from V and 0 bases from J, with 6 bases in between. Per the germline V gene, CDR1 is LNHNV and CDR2 is YYDKDF (reference sequence). In nucleotides, the CDR3 is TGTGCCACCAGCAGAGACGCGGGCTCCTACAATGAGCAGTTCTTC. Its protein is CATSRDAGSYNEQFF.

The rearrangement links TRBV28 to TRBJ2-5; 7 bases fit TRBD1. V was pared by 7 bases and J by 2 bases, with 1 base of the junction left unmatched. The CDR3 is 12 amino acids. CDR1 is MDHEN and CDR2 is SYDVKM in the germline V gene. DNA for the CDR3: TGTGCCAGCAAGGGACAGCAAGAGACCCAGTACTTC. It specifies CASKGQQETQYF. Variable domain in full (rest from reference TRBV28 and TRBJ2-5): DVKVTQSSRYLVKRTGEKVFLECVQDMDHENMFWYRQDPGLGLRLIYFSYDVKMKEKGDIPEGYSVSREKKERFSLILESASTNQTSMYLCASKGQQETQYFGPGTRLLVL.

This sequence joins TRBV10-3 and TRBJ1-5, with D uncertain. Germline lookup yields CDR1 ENHRY and CDR2 SYGVKD. Trimming left V 2 bases short and J 1 base short, with 6 bases between. The CDR3 has 14 residues. CDR3 nucleotide sequence: TGTGCCATCAGTGAGAGACAAAGCAATCAGCCCCAGCATTTT. Amino acid sequence: CAISERQSNQPQHF.

The CDR3 reads CASSQVLAGTDTQYF. The CDR3 DNA sequence: TGTGCCAGCAGCCAAGTACTAGCGGGGACAGATACGCAGTATTTT. The chain recombines TRBV11-2 with TRBJ2-3; TRBD2 agrees at 10 bases. From germline, CDR1 is SGHAT and CDR2 FQNNGV. CDR3 length equals 15 residues. The V segment lost 5 bases and the J segment 3 bases; nucleotides outside the gene matches: 5.

This chain links TRBV30 with TRBJ1-5, with D possibly matching TRBD1 (5 bases). Trimming cost V 5 bases and J 9 bases, with 14 bases left between them. The CDR3 sequence is 12 residues long. The germline gives CDR1 GTSNPN, CDR2 SVGIG (reference sequence). CDR3 in DNA: TGTGCCTGGGCAGGGAGCGGGGGGCCCCAGCATTTT. Translating gives CAWAGSGGPQHF. Drawing the rest from reference TRBV30 and TRBJ1-5, the complete variable domain is SQTIHQWPATLVQPVGSPLSLECTVEGTSNPNLYWYRQAAGRGLQLLFYSVGIGQISSEVPQNLSASRPQDRQFILSSKKLLLSDSGFYLCAWAGSGGPQHFGDGTRLSIL.

The count of this clone is one. The chain uses TRBV12-5 and TRBJ2-7; 10 bases fit TRBD1. Germline CDR1 and CDR2: LGHNT and FRNRAP. Trimming took 8 bases from V and 3 from J; bases not matched to a gene: 7. This CDR3 comprises 14 residues. The CDR3 is CASSPGQGHYEQYF. The CDR3, as DNA: TGTGCTAGTTCTCCGGGACAGGGGCACTACGAGCAGTACTTC.

This chain links TRBV12-3 or TRBV12-4 with TRBJ1-2, with unresolved D. V lost 4 bases and J lost 7, with 10 bases in between. The CDR3 consists of 12 residues. The CDR3 coding sequence is TGTGCCAGCAGTTCCCCTCTAGGTGGCTACACCTTC. Protein: CASSSPLGGYTF.

The chain couples TRBV6-6 to TRBJ2-7; 7 bases are a match to TRBD1. CDR3 size: 13 residues. CDR1 is MNHNY and CDR2 is SVGAGI in the germline V gene (reference sequence). V shed 5 bases and J 12 bases; nucleotides not matched to a gene: 13. The CDR3 nucleotides read TGTGCCAGCAGTACCGAACAGGGGTTGGCGCGGTACTTC. It codes for CASSTEQGLARYF.

This clone has just a few counts. V gene TRBV4-3 combines with J gene TRBJ2-7; 9 bases match TRBD1. CDR3 size: 16 residues. With V trimmed by 1 base and J by 3 bases, 7 bases remained unmatched. Germline CDR1 LGHNA, CDR2 YSLEER. CDR3 sequence: CASSQALGTGHYEQYF. The CDR3 nucleotides are TGCGCCAGCAGCCAAGCCCTCGGGACAGGGCACTACGAGCAGTACTTC.

The chain links TRBV25-1 to TRBJ1-4; 8 bases fit TRBD1. CDR3 length equals 16 residues. V dropped 4 bases and J dropped 2; count of bases not matched to a gene: 6. The germline V gene has CDR1 MGHDK and CDR2 SYGVNS. The CDR3 DNA reads TGTGCCAGCAGTGTTAGCAGGGGGCCTACTAATGAAAAACTGTTTTTT. It specifies CASSVSRGPTNEKLFF.